A single sample is the source of the 19 T cell receptor beta chains below, sequenced in a study of PD-L1 blockade in urothelial cancer. The time point denotes: pretreatment peripheral blood. The table came from immunoSEQ multiplex PCR; TCRdb's copy has only in-frame clones and leaves some out. The sample yields about 57,000 clones, roughly 76% seen once. The specimen comprised PBMCs, sampled around atezolizumab (anti-PD-L1) treatment. These receptors all come from a man between 65 and 80 years old with urothelial cancer.

This clone was found a few times. This chain links TRBV5-1 with TRBJ1-6, with unresolved D. V dropped 0 bases and J dropped 7 bases, with 8 bases sitting between them. Per the germline V gene, CDR1 is SGHRS and CDR2 is YFSETQ. CDR3 length equals 14 residues. CDR3 nucleotides: TGCGCCAGCAGCTTGGCGGGTTGGAATTCACCCCTCCACTTT. Amino acid sequence: CASSLAGWNSPLHF.

The gene calls are TRBV11-3 and TRBJ1-2, with D perhaps TRBD1 (5 bases). CDR3 size: 13 residues. Deletions cut 3 bases from V and 3 bases from J, with 8 bases between. The germline V gene encodes CDR1 SGHNT and CDR2 YENEEA. DNA of the CDR3: TGTGCCAGCAGCTTGGGCAGGGACTATGGCTACACCTTC. Translation gives CASSLGRDYGYTF.

The J gene is TRBJ2-7, the V gene TRBV5-5, with D maybe TRBD1 (6 bases). Between the trimmed V and J ends, which lost 7 bases and 2 bases, there was a span of 16 bases. CDR3 size: 14 residues. Germline V lookup: CDR1 SGHKS, CDR2 YYEKEE (reference sequence). In DNA form, the CDR3 reads TGTGCCAGCGTAGGTCAGGGGTCAACCTACGAGCAGTACTTC. It encodes CASVGQGSTYEQYF.

This sequence joins TRBV9 and TRBJ2-7, with D uncertain. The CDR3 runs 14 residues. CDR1 and CDR2 (germline): SGDLS, YYNGEE. Trimming shortened V by 4 bases and J by 0 bases, and 11 bases separated the two germline ends. The CDR3 DNA follows: TGTGCCAGCAGCCCGTTTCCGAGCTCCTACGAGCAGTACTTC. Protein: CASSPFPSSYEQYF.

The V call is TRBV5-1, the J call TRBJ1-2; TRBD1 might be the D (6 bases). Germline V lookup: CDR1 SGHRS, CDR2 YFSETQ. The CDR3 has 14 amino acids. Trimming took off 4 bases at V and 1 base at J, with 11 bases between the two ends. DNA for the CDR3: TGCGCCAGCAGCCAGGGGAGCTTTAACTATGGCTACACCTTC. Translating gives CASSQGSFNYGYTF.

The CDR3: CSAKRQFEQFF. The CDR3 nucleotides are TGCAGTGCTAAGAGACAGTTTGAGCAGTTCTTC. The chain couples TRBV20-1 to TRBJ2-1, with D possibly matching TRBD1 (5 bases). The CDR3 length is 11 residues. The germline gives CDR1 DFQATT, CDR2 SNEGSKA (reference sequence). V gave up 4 bases and J gave up 9 bases, with 10 bases separating them.

The CDR3 DNA sequence: TGTGCCACCCAGGGGCCGGGCACAGATACGCAGTATTTT. Translating gives CATQGPGTDTQYF. The chain links TRBV19 to TRBJ2-3; D possibly corresponds to TRBD1 (6 bases). Trimming left V 10 bases short and J 1 base short, with 12 bases between. CDR1 and CDR2 (germline): LNHDA, SQIVND (reference sequence). The CDR3 has 13 residues.

V gene TRBV2 combines with J gene TRBJ2-3, with 7 bases fitting TRBD1. This CDR3 spans 14 amino acids. J gave up 4 bases and V 4 bases, and 5 bases lay outside the gene matches. Germline-derived CDR1 and CDR2 are SNHLY and FYNNEI. This CDR3 is CASSVRDRADTQYF. The CDR3 DNA reads as TGTGCCAGCAGTGTTCGGGACAGAGCAGATACGCAGTATTTT.

This rearrangement joins TRBV30 to TRBJ1-2; 11 nucleotides line up with TRBD1. J gave up 5 bases and V 2 bases, and 4 bases lay outside the gene matches. Germline lookup yields CDR1 GTSNPN and CDR2 SVGIG (reference sequence). CDR3 length: 14 amino acids. For the CDR3, the DNA is TGTGCCTGGAGTACCGGACAGGGGGCGTATGGCTACACCTTC. Translated, it gives CAWSTGQGAYGYTF. Full variable domain (missing parts from reference TRBV30 and TRBJ1-2): SQTIHQWPATLVQPVGSPLSLECTVEGTSNPNLYWYRQAAGRGLQLLFYSVGIGQISSEVPQNLSASRPQDRQFILSSKKLLLSDSGFYLCAWSTGQGAYGYTFGSGTRLTVV.

This chain uses TRBV7-3 with TRBJ2-3; possibly TRBD1 for D (6 bases). This CDR3 region has 13 residues. Germline CDR1 is SGHTA and CDR2 is FQGTGA. Trimming took 6 bases from V and 5 from J, leaving 12 bases between them. The CDR3 region has the DNA TGTGCCAGCAGTTTCAGGGGTGGAGATACGCAGTATTTT. Its translation: CASSFRGGDTQYF.

The rearrangement joins TRBV15 to TRBJ2-2; TRBD2 is a possible D gene (5 bases). The CDR3 loop spans 16 amino acids. Germline V gene sequence: CDR1 LNHNV, CDR2 YYDKDF (reference sequence). V lost 3 bases and J lost 5, with 16 bases in between. This CDR3 reads CATSRESGTLTGELFF. The CDR3 DNA reads as TGTGCCACCAGCAGGGAGAGCGGTACCCTTACCGGGGAGCTGTTTTTT.

This clone has more than one count but fewer than ten. The chain uses TRBV2 and TRBJ2-1, with 9 bases matching TRBD2. The CDR3 runs 16 residues. Germline CDR1 and CDR2: SNHLY and FYNNEI. J was trimmed by 0 bases and V by 6 bases; bases with no gene match: 6. CDR3 DNA sequence: TGTGCCAGCAGGGCGGCGGGAGGGGGCTCCTACAATGAGCAGTTCTTC. The encoded protein is CASRAAGGGSYNEQFF.

The chain joins TRBV7-9 to TRBJ1-6, with D unresolved. The CDR3 has 15 amino acids. The V and J ends lost 1 base and 1 base respectively, with 5 bases between them. Germline lookup yields CDR1 SEHNR and CDR2 FQNEAQ (reference sequence). The CDR3 bases are TGTGCCAGCAGCTTAGGCGGGTCCTATAATTCACCCCTCCACTTT. Amino acids: CASSLGGSYNSPLHF.

The chain combines TRBV19 with TRBJ1-2; 9 nucleotides align to TRBD1. V shed 1 base, J shed 10 bases, and the junction held 4 bases outside the gene matches. In germline, CDR1 is LNHDA, CDR2 SQIVND (reference sequence). The CDR3 length is 13 residues. CDR3 region: CASSIAGTGYYTF. For the CDR3, the DNA is TGTGCCAGTAGTATAGCAGGGACAGGGTACTACACCTTC.

The chain combines TRBV10-3 with TRBJ2-3; D is uncertain. The CDR3 totals 13 residues. V was shortened by 2 bases and J by 0 bases, with 3 bases between the two germline ends. CDR1 is ENHRY and CDR2 is SYGVKD in the germline V gene. The CDR3 DNA follows: TGTGCCATCAGTGAGCAAAGCACAGATACGCAGTATTTT. Its translation: CAISEQSTDTQYF.

This clone turned up a few times. V usage is TRBV9 and J usage is TRBJ2-5; tentative D call: TRBD1 (5 bases). Trimming cost V 0 bases and J 5 bases, with 14 bases left between them. The CDR3 runs to 15 residues. Per the germline V gene, CDR1 is SGDLS and CDR2 is YYNGEE. The CDR3 DNA follows: TGTGCCAGCAGCGTAGCAGGGTTTTATGGTGAGACCCAGTACTTC. This encodes CASSVAGFYGETQYF.

This chain uses TRBV6-5 with TRBJ2-5, with D perhaps matching TRBD2 (7 bases). The CDR3 extends over 15 amino acids. Germline CDR1 and CDR2: MNHEY and SVGAGI. Trimming took 6 bases from V and 1 from J, leaving 15 bases between them. The chain's CDR3 is CASRGASGSQETQYF. The CDR3 region has the DNA TGTGCCAGCAGGGGGGCTAGCGGCTCCCAAGAGACCCAGTACTTC.

V and J are TRBV5-1 and TRBJ1-1; D may be TRBD1 (5 bases). The CDR3 length is 14 residues. Trimming pared 3 bases from V and 1 base from J, leaving 10 bases between. The germline V gene encodes CDR1 SGHRS and CDR2 YFSETQ. The CDR3: CASSWDGRNTEAFF. DNA for the CDR3: TGCGCCAGCAGCTGGGACGGGAGGAACACTGAAGCTTTCTTT. Full variable domain (missing parts from reference TRBV5-1 and TRBJ1-1): KAGVTQTPRYLIKTRGQQVTLSCSPISGHRSVSWYQQTPGQGLQFLFEYFSETQRNKGNFPGRFSGRQFSNSRSEMNVSTLELGDSALYLCASSWDGRNTEAFFGQGTRLTVV.

This clone appeared a few times. The chain carries TRBV7-3 and TRBJ2-5; D may be TRBD2 (6 bases). Trimming pared 2 bases from V and 4 bases from J, leaving 11 bases between. This CDR3 comprises 14 residues. Germline-derived CDR1 and CDR2 are SGHTA and FQGTGA. CDR3 sequence: CASSLDPGGETQYF. The CDR3 coding sequence is TGTGCCAGCAGCTTAGATCCCGGGGGAGAGACCCAGTACTTC.